The entry below describes one T cell receptor (beta chain). The data were produced by immunoSEQ multiplex PCR, yet TCRdb's version contains in-frame clones alone and is incomplete. There are about 60,000 clones in the sample; roughly 93% occur only once, and roughly 0.14% lies in the top ten. These data come from a study of CD4 T cells in relation to SARS-CoV-2 and coronaviruses. CD4+ T cells from unexposed donors were obtained before the COVID-19 pandemic (2011-2018). CDR1 SNHLY and CDR2 FYNNEI come from the germline V gene. This CDR3 has 12 amino acids. V lost 6 bases and J lost 3, with 3 bases in between.

The gene calls are TRBV2 and TRBJ2-6, with unresolved D. The TCR was taken from a human donor in good health. The sample comprised naive CD4+ T cells from PBMCs. As for subset: naive CD4+ T cells isolated by negative enrichment. This chain's CDR3 is CASSRGANVLTF. CDR3 bases: TGTGCCAGCAGCCGTGGGGCCAACGTCCTGACTTTC.